The present TCR beta chain was sequenced within a study of blood T cell repertoires in COVID-19. Study overall: Acute-phase and convalescent COVID-19 samples originated in the United States, Italy and Spain.

This clone is a singleton in its sample. The assay was immunoSEQ multiplex PCR, and TCRdb's table has in-frame clones only and misses some. The profile shows roughly 220,000 clones, just over 85% of them singletons. Deletions cut 7 bases from V and 9 bases from J, with 13 bases between. The CDR3 extends over 12 amino acids. The germline CDR1 and CDR2 sequences are SEHNR and FQNEAQ (reference sequence). Recruits, aged roughly 18 to 100 years, lived in 25 or so US areas. The specimen sequenced was PBMCs or T cells enriched from blood (not recorded which). This chain uses TRBV7-9 with TRBJ2-1; no clear D gene. The clonotype was recovered from a woman between 40 and 50 years old with acute COVID-19. Here the CDR3 DNA reads TGTGCCAGCAAAGACGCGCGGATTGAGCAGTTCTTC. It encodes CASKDARIEQFF.